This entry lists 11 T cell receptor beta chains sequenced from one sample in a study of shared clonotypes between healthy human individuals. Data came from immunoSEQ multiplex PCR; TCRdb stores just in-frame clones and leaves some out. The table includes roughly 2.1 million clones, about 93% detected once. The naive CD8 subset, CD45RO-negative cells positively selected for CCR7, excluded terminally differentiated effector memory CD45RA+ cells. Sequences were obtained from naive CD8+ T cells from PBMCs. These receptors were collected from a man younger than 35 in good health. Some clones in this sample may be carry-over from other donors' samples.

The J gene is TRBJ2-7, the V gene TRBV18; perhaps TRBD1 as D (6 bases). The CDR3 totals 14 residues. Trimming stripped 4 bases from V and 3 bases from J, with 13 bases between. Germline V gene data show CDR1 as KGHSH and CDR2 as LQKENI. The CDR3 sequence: CASSRDGQLYEQYF. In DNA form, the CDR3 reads TGTGCCAGCTCACGCGACGGACAGCTCTACGAGCAGTACTTC.

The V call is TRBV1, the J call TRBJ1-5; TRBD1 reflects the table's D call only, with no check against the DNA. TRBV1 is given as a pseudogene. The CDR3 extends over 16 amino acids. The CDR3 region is CTSSQDGDRINQPQHF. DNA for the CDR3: TGCACCAGCAGCCAAGACGGCGACAGGATTAATCAGCCCCAGCATTTT.

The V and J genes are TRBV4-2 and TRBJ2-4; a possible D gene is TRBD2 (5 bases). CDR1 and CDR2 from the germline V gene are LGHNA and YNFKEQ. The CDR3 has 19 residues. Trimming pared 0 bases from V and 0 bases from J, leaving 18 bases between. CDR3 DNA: TGTGCCAGCAGCCAAGAAATCGGGGTTGAGAAAGGAGCCAAAAACATTCAGTACTTC. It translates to CASSQEIGVEKGAKNIQYF.

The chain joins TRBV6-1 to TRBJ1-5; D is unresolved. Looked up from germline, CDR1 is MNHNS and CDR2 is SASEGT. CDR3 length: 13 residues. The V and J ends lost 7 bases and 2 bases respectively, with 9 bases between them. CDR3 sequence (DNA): TGTGCCAGCACCGTGGGCCGCAATCAGCCCCAGCATTTT. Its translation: CASTVGRNQPQHF.

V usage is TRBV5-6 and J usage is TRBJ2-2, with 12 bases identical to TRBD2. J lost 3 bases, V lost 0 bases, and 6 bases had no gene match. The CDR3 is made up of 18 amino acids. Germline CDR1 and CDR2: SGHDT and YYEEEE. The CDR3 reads CASSLVLAGGHYTGELFF. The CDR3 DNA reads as TGTGCCAGCAGCTTGGTTCTAGCGGGAGGGCATTACACCGGGGAGCTGTTTTTT.

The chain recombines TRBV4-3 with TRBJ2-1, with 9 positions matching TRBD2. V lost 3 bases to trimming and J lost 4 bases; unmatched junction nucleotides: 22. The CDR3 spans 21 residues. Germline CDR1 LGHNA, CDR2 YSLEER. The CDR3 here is CASSHFSPGLAAVESYNEQFF. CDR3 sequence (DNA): TGCGCCAGCAGCCACTTCAGTCCGGGACTAGCCGCCGTCGAGAGTTACAATGAGCAGTTCTTC.

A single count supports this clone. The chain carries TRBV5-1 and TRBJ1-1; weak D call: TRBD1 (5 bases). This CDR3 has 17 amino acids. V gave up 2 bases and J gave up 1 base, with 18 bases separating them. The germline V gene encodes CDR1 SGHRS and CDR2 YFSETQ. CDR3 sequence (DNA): TGCGCCAGCAGCTTAATTTCATCAGGACATACGAACACTGAAGCTTTCTTT. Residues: CASSLISSGHTNTEAFF.

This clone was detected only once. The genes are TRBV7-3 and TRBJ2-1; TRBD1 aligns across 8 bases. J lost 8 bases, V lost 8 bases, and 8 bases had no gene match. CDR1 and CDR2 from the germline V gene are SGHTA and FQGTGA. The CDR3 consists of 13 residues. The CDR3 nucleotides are TGTGCCAGCGGTTCAGGGGGCCTCTATGAGCAGTTCTTC. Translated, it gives CASGSGGLYEQFF.

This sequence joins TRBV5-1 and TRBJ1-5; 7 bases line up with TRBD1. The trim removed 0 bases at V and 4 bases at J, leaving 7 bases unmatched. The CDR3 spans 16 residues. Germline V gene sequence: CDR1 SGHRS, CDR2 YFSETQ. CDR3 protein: CASSLAPQGSNQPQHF. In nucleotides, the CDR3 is TGCGCCAGCAGCTTGGCCCCACAGGGGAGTAATCAGCCCCAGCATTTT.

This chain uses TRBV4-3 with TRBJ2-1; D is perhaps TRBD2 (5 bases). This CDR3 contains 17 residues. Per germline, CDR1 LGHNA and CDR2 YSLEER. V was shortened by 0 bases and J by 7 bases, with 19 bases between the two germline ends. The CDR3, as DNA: TGCGCCAGCAGCCAAGAAGGGCTCGGGAATTTACTAAATGAGCAGTTCTTC. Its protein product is CASSQEGLGNLLNEQFF.

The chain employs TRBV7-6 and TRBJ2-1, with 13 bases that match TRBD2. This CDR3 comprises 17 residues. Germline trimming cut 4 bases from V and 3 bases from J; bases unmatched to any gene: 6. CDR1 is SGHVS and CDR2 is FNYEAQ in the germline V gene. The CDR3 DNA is TGTGCCAGCAGCTCTTCAGGGACTAGCGGGATCTACAATGAGCAGTTCTTC. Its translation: CASSSSGTSGIYNEQFF.